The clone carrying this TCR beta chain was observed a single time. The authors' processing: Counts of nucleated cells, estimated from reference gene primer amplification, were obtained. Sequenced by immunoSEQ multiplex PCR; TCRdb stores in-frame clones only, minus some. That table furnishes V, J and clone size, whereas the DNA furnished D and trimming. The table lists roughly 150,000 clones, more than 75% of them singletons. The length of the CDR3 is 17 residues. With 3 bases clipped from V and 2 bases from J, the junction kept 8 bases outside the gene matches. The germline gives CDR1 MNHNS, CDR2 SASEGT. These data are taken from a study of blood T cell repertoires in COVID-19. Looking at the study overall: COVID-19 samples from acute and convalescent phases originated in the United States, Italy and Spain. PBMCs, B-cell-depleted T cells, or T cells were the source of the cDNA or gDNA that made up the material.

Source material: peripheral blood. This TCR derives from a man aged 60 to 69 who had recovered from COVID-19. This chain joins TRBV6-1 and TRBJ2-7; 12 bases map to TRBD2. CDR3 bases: TGTGCCAGCAGTGATTTCGGACTAGCGGGGCTAACCTACGAGCAGTACTTC. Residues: CASSDFGLAGLTYEQYF.